Presented here are 20 T cell receptor beta chains from one specimen sequenced in a study of blood T cell repertoires in COVID-19 (dated by TCRdb to about 2020). The library was obtained by the immunoSEQ multiplex PCR assay. TCRdb holds this immuneACCESS table with in-frame rearrangements only. Some clones are missing; in checked studies, unresolved V genes explain under half, and the rest has no known cause. The sample contains 300,000 to 400,000 clones, around 91% of them found a single time. Clones ranked in the top ten supply less than 3.5% of the sample. The sample was peripheral blood. All receptors derive from a woman aged 18-29 years who had recovered from COVID-19.

V gene TRBV28 combines with J gene TRBJ1-3, with a weak D call TRBD1 (5 bases). The CDR3 extends over 15 amino acids. With 4 bases removed from V and 0 bases from J, the gap between germline ends came to 10 bases. The germline CDR1 and CDR2 sequences are MDHEN and SYDVKM. The CDR3 DNA follows: TGTGCCAGCAGTTCAACGACAGTCTCTGGAAACACCATATATTTT. This gives the protein CASSSTTVSGNTIYF.

Here the CDR3 DNA reads TGTGCCAGCTCACCAAGCGCCCGGGGCACTGAAGCTTTCTTT. It codes for CASSPSARGTEAFF. The V and J genes are TRBV18 and TRBJ1-1; D is unresolved. The CDR3 totals 14 residues. The V and J ends lost 2 bases and 4 bases respectively, with 11 bases between them. In germline, CDR1 is KGHSH, CDR2 LQKENI.

This clone has only one observation. CDR3 DNA sequence: TGTGCCAGTAGCCCCCCTGTTAAGGTACCGAGAGGGACTGAAGCTTTCTTT. It is translated as CASSPPVKVPRGTEAFF. V gene TRBV19 combines with J gene TRBJ1-1, with D unresolved. The CDR3 spans 17 residues. Germline V gene lookup returns CDR1 LNHDA and CDR2 SQIVND (reference sequence). V lost 6 bases and J lost 5, with 25 bases in between. The full variable domain, rest sourced from reference TRBV19 and TRBJ1-1, is DGGITQSPKYLFRKEGQNVTLSCEQNLNHDAMYWYRQDPGQGLRLIYYSQIVNDFQKGDIAEGYSVSREKKESFPLTVTSAQKNPTAFYLCASSPPVKVPRGTEAFFGQGTRLTVV.

The V gene is TRBV24-1, the J gene TRBJ2-5, with 8 bases matching TRBD2. Germline loops: CDR1 KGHDR, CDR2 SFDVKD. The CDR3 length is 16 residues. V trimming: 5 bases; J trimming: 5 bases; junction bases outside the gene matches: 12. In DNA form, the CDR3 reads TGTGCCACCAGTGGGGCAGCGGGAGCACTCGGGGAGACCCAGTACTTC. Translating it yields CATSGAAGALGETQYF.

The chain has TRBV6-1 and TRBJ2-7, with a possible D match to TRBD1 (6 bases). Trimming left V 2 bases short and J 1 base short, with 12 bases between. Germline V lookup: CDR1 MNHNS, CDR2 SASEGT. This CDR3 spans 15 amino acids. CDR3 loop: CASSEPGARSYEQYV. The DNA for the CDR3 is TGTGCCAGCAGTGAACCAGGGGCGAGATCCTACGAGCAGTACGTC.

This clone was observed a single time. This sequence joins TRBV6-4 and TRBJ2-3; the D is unclear. CDR1 and CDR2 (germline): MRHNA, SNTAGT. The CDR3 length is 13 residues. The V and J ends lost 7 bases and 6 bases respectively, with 14 bases between them. In nucleotides, the CDR3 is TGTGCCAGCATGCATCCTCCGAGGGATACGCAGTATTTT. It codes for CASMHPPRDTQYF.

The J gene is TRBJ1-3, the V gene TRBV2; 8 bases agree with TRBD1. From germline, CDR1 is SNHLY and CDR2 FYNNEI. Germline trimming cut 9 bases from V and 4 bases from J; bases unmatched to any gene: 8. The CDR3 is 14 residues long. The CDR3 DNA reads as TGTGCCAGACACCAGGACAGGGTCGGAAACACCATATATTTT. Encoded protein: CARHQDRVGNTIYF.

The gene calls are TRBV5-1 and TRBJ2-5; 11 positions agree with TRBD2. V dropped 0 bases and J dropped 5; count of bases not matched to a gene: 12. Germline CDR1 is SGHRS and CDR2 is YFSETQ. The CDR3 runs to 18 residues. The CDR3 sequence is CASSLGLKLAGGPETQYF. DNA of the CDR3: TGCGCCAGCAGCTTGGGATTGAAATTAGCGGGAGGGCCCGAGACCCAGTACTTC.

The genes are TRBV25-1 and TRBJ2-6; tentatively, D is TRBD2 (5 bases). This CDR3 has 15 amino acids. V was shortened by 6 bases and J by 0 bases, with 9 bases between the two germline ends. Germline CDR1 is MGHDK and CDR2 is SYGVNS. CDR3 DNA: TGTGCCAGCAGACTGAGCGGCTCTGGGGCCAACGTCCTGACTTTC. Its translation is CASRLSGSGANVLTF.

This clone was observed a single time. V and J are TRBV24-1 and TRBJ1-2; D uncertain. The V end was cut by 10 bases, the J end by 0 bases, with 11 bases between. This CDR3 contains 13 residues. The germline V gene has CDR1 KGHDR and CDR2 SFDVKD. CDR3 in DNA: TGTGCCACTCGCGCCGGGGCTAACTATGGCTACACCTTC. It yields the protein CATRAGANYGYTF.

The rearrangement joins TRBV7-2 to TRBJ2-3, with unresolved D. Germline lookup yields CDR1 SGHTA and CDR2 FQGNSA. This CDR3 comprises 15 residues. The V end lost 1 base, the J end lost 1 base, and 9 bases lay between the germline ends. The CDR3 here is CASSLDYHGTDTQYF. For the CDR3, the DNA is TGTGCCAGCAGCTTAGACTACCACGGCACAGATACGCAGTATTTT. The full variable domain, with the rest looked up from reference TRBV7-2 and TRBJ2-3, is GAGVSQSPSNKVTEKGKDVELRCDPISGHTALYWYRQSLGQGLEFLIYFQGNSAPDKSGLPSDRFSAERTGGSVSTLTIQRTQQEDSAVYLCASSLDYHGTDTQYFGPGTRLTVL.

The genes are TRBV19 and TRBJ2-2; a possible D gene is TRBD2 (7 bases). V was clipped by 5 bases and J by 7 bases, with 17 bases between them. CDR3 length equals 15 residues. From germline, CDR1 is LNHDA and CDR2 SQIVND (reference sequence). CDR3 sequence reads: CASSPPGGPYGELFF. The CDR3 DNA sequence: TGTGCCAGTAGTCCCCCGGGGGGCCCCTACGGGGAGCTGTTTTTT.

This chain joins TRBV11-3 and TRBJ2-7; maybe TRBD2 (5 bases). CDR1 is SGHNT and CDR2 is YENEEA in the germline V gene. The V end was cut by 0 bases, the J end by 4 bases, with 13 bases between. The CDR3 spans 15 residues. CDR3 coding DNA: TGTGCCAGCAGCTTAGAGGGCGGAGGACCTTACGAGCAGTACGTC. It yields the protein CASSLEGGGPYEQYV.

This clone is a singleton in its sample. The chain couples TRBV7-6 to TRBJ2-3; 9 nucleotides align to TRBD1. The CDR3 has 19 residues. Germline assignment: CDR1 SGHVS and CDR2 FNYEAQ. The trim removed 5 bases at V and 0 bases at J, leaving 15 bases unmatched. Here the CDR3 reads CASSAPPEGDRASTDTQYF. CDR3 sequence (DNA): TGTGCCAGCAGCGCACCGCCGGAGGGGGACAGGGCTAGCACAGATACGCAGTATTTT.

The chain is built from TRBV21-1 and TRBJ2-7; the DNA was not used to check the table's D call, TRBD2. TRBV21-1 is an annotated pseudogene. The CDR3 sequence is 14 residues long. The CDR3 coding sequence is TGTGCCAGCAGCAAAGGCGGAGCGGGAGGAGGGCAGTACGTC. It specifies CASSKGGAGGGQYV.

This chain uses TRBV7-9 with TRBJ1-4; D unclear. Trimming removed 6 bases from V and 0 bases from J, with 14 bases in between. CDR1 is SEHNR and CDR2 is FQNEAQ in the germline V gene (reference sequence). This CDR3 spans 16 amino acids. The CDR3 DNA is TGTGCCAGCAGTATCAAATCAACAGCAACTAATGAAAAACTGTTTTTT. It encodes CASSIKSTATNEKLFF.

This clone appeared a single time. The genes are TRBV11-2 and TRBJ2-6; the match to TRBD2 covers 9 bases. The V segment lost 7 bases and the J segment 0 bases; nucleotides outside the gene matches: 7. The CDR3 totals 17 residues. CDR1 is SGHAT and CDR2 is FQNNGV in the germline V gene. In DNA, the CDR3 is TGTGCCAGCACGCGGACTAGCGCGATCTCTGGGGCCAACGTCCTGACTTTC. This encodes CASTRTSAISGANVLTF.

This chain joins TRBV6-6 and TRBJ2-7; D might be TRBD2 (6 bases). Trimming left V 6 bases short and J 1 base short, with 10 bases between. The germline gives CDR1 MNHNY, CDR2 SVGAGI (reference sequence). CDR3 length: 13 residues. CDR3: CASSLGGSYEQYV. CDR3 DNA: TGTGCCAGCAGCCTGGGGGGTTCCTACGAGCAGTACGTC.

This clone appeared once. This chain uses TRBV21-1 with TRBJ2-7; the table's D gene call, TRBD1, was not cross checked with the DNA. TRBV21-1 is annotated as a pseudogene. The CDR3 consists of 19 residues. The CDR3 here is CASSIPRDRRPRGSYEQYV. Written as DNA, the CDR3 is TGTGCCAGCAGCATACCCCGGGACAGGCGACCACGGGGCTCCTACGAGCAGTACGTC.

The V gene is TRBV7-8, the J gene TRBJ1-4, with 9 bases lining up with TRBD1. CDR3 length: 17 residues. Germline lookup yields CDR1 SGHVS and CDR2 FQNEAQ. Germline trimming cut 3 bases from V and 8 bases from J; bases unmatched to any gene: 13. The CDR3 region is CASSLDTGTGHLEKLFF. CDR3 sequence (DNA): TGTGCCAGCAGCTTGGATACCGGGACAGGGCACCTGGAAAAACTGTTTTTT.